This T cell receptor (beta chain) was identified in a study of blood T cell repertoires in COVID-19. Study summary: T cells, B-cell-depleted T cells, or PBMCs supplied cDNA or gDNA.

Authors' data handling: Estimated nucleated cell counts came from reference gene primer amplification. Sequenced by immunoSEQ multiplex PCR; TCRdb stores in-frame clones only, minus some. V, J and clone size are those of that table, while D and trimming were read from the DNA. The sample holds some 240,000 clones; 70% to 90% are singletons and the top ten take 5% to 7.5%. A COVID-19 case had been met by exposed participants during the 2 weeks before study entry. Germline V gene lookup returns CDR1 MNHNS and CDR2 SASEGT. This CDR3 region has 15 residues. V lost 1 base and J lost 4, with 13 bases in between.

This chain connects TRBV6-1 to TRBJ1-2; tentative D call: TRBD1 (6 bases). Sequenced input: PBMCs or T cells enriched from blood (not recorded which). This TCR came from a woman aged 45-65 years who had been exposed to COVID-19. DNA for the CDR3: TGTGCCAGCAGTGAAGGTGGACAGACGATCTATGGCTACACCTTC. Encoded protein: CASSEGGQTIYGYTF.